These 23 T cell receptor beta chains were sequenced from one sample in a study of identifying expanded T cells in peripheral blood. The repertoire was sequenced with immunoSEQ multiplex PCR; TCRdb's copy has only in-frame clones and lacks some. Among fewer than 130,000 clones, 85% to 90% were seen once, and the ten largest hold about 15%. Sequenced material: blood. The receptors were gathered from a person between 18 and 75 years old in good health.

The chain combines TRBV6-6 with TRBJ1-1; no reliable D call. CDR1 and CDR2 from the germline V gene are MNHNY and SVGAGI (reference sequence). The CDR3 runs to 16 residues. Trimming stripped 5 bases from V and 3 bases from J, with 19 bases between. The DNA for the CDR3 is TGTGCCAGCAGTCCGATCCGACGAAAGGTTTACACTGAAGCTTTCTTT. Translation: CASSPIRRKVYTEAFF.

This chain uses TRBV6-5 with TRBJ2-2, with 9 bases that match TRBD1. V lost 7 bases to trimming and J lost 0 bases; unmatched junction nucleotides: 3. The CDR3 covers 15 residues. Germline V gene data show CDR1 as MNHEY and CDR2 as SVGAGI. CDR3 in DNA: TGTGCCAGCACCCGACAGGGGGCGAACACCGGGGAGCTGTTTTTT. Translating gives CASTRQGANTGELFF.

The J gene is TRBJ2-1, the V gene TRBV7-2, with D unclear. The V and J ends lost 3 bases and 6 bases respectively, with 9 bases between them. The CDR3 is made up of 13 amino acids. Germline V CDR1 and CDR2: SGHTA, FQGNSA. The CDR3 DNA is TGTGCCAGCAGCTTCATATCTGGCAATGAGCAGTTCTTC. The encoded protein is CASSFISGNEQFF.

This rearrangement joins TRBV19 to TRBJ2-6, with 9 bases that match TRBD1. The germline V gene has CDR1 LNHDA and CDR2 SQIVND (reference sequence). The CDR3 extends over 16 amino acids. Germline trimming cut 2 bases from V and 2 bases from J; bases unmatched to any gene: 1. CDR3 sequence (DNA): TGTGCCAGTAGTATAAGGACAGGGGCTGGGGCCAACGTCCTGACTTTC. It specifies CASSIRTGAGANVLTF.

Concerning this clone: Other nucleotide sequences from this sample produce the same CDR3. This rearrangement joins TRBV5-1 to TRBJ1-4, with D perhaps TRBD1 (5 bases). The CDR3 is 14 residues long. V lost 4 bases and J lost 4, with 11 bases in between. Germline V gene lookup returns CDR1 SGHRS and CDR2 YFSETQ. DNA of the CDR3: TGCGCCAGCAGCCCTGGGCAGGGTAATGAAAAACTGTTTTTT. This gives the protein CASSPGQGNEKLFF. The whole variable domain, filled in from reference TRBV5-1 and TRBJ1-4, reads KAGVTQTPRYLIKTRGQQVTLSCSPISGHRSVSWYQQTPGQGLQFLFEYFSETQRNKGNFPGRFSGRQFSNSRSEMNVSTLELGDSALYLCASSPGQGNEKLFFGSGTQLSVL.

J is TRBJ1-1 and V is TRBV7-2; a weak D match, TRBD1 (5 bases). Germline loops: CDR1 SGHTA, CDR2 FQGNSA. CDR3 size: 13 residues. V gave up 3 bases and J gave up 1 base, with 6 bases separating them. DNA of the CDR3: TGTGCCAGCAGCTTTCAGGGGAACACTGAAGCTTTCTTT. Protein product: CASSFQGNTEAFF.

The rearrangement joins TRBV6-5 to TRBJ1-1; D gene ambiguous. Germline V gene data show CDR1 as MNHEY and CDR2 as SVGAGI. The CDR3 spans 14 residues. V lost 2 bases to trimming and J lost 4 bases, with 11 bases between them. The CDR3 protein is CASSYSYSITEAFF. The CDR3 coding sequence is TGTGCCAGCAGTTACAGCTATTCAATCACTGAAGCTTTCTTT.

The CDR3, as DNA: TGTGCCAGCAGGAACGTCGGAGAGCAGTTCTTC. As protein: CASRNVGEQFF. J is TRBJ2-1 and V is TRBV7-9; D unresolved. The CDR3 length is 11 residues. Per germline, CDR1 SEHNR and CDR2 FQNEAQ (reference sequence). The V end was cut by 6 bases, the J end by 10 bases, with 10 bases between.

The V gene is TRBV6-1, the J gene TRBJ1-1; D not certain. V was pared by 3 bases and J by 1 base, with 12 bases between. CDR3 size: 15 residues. The germline CDR1 and CDR2 sequences are MNHNS and SASEGT. CDR3 region: CASSDPRAENTEAFF. DNA for the CDR3: TGTGCCAGCAGTGACCCGAGGGCAGAGAACACTGAAGCTTTCTTT.

J is TRBJ2-3 and V is TRBV6-5; D gene unclear. CDR3 length: 14 amino acids. Deletions cut 2 bases from V and 6 bases from J, with 12 bases between. Germline values: CDR1 MNHEY, CDR2 SVGAGI. The CDR3 coding sequence is TGTGCCAGCAGTTACCCCGGGCCATCGGATACGCAGTATTTT. Translated, it gives CASSYPGPSDTQYF.

This chain uses TRBV7-9 with TRBJ2-1; 8 nucleotides align to TRBD1. Germline loops: CDR1 SEHNR, CDR2 FQNEAQ (reference sequence). Trimming removed 1 base from V and 8 bases from J; junction bases left unmatched: 7. The CDR3 consists of 15 residues. The CDR3 spells CASSLGRTGLYEQFF. The CDR3 DNA follows: TGTGCCAGCAGCTTAGGGCGGACAGGGTTGTATGAGCAGTTCTTC.

This chain joins TRBV6-6 and TRBJ1-2; tentative D call: TRBD1 (6 bases). The CDR3 length is 13 residues. The V gene lost 6 bases and the J gene lost 7 bases, with 15 bases spanning the gap. Germline V gene sequence: CDR1 MNHNY, CDR2 SVGAGI (reference sequence). In nucleotides, the CDR3 is TGTGCCAGCAGGCGTGACGGGGGCTCTGGCTACACCTTC. Its translation: CASRRDGGSGYTF.

The chain employs TRBV4-3 and TRBJ2-1; no definite D call. Germline CDR1 and CDR2: LGHNA and YSLEER. The CDR3 covers 16 residues. With 5 bases removed from V and 4 bases from J, the gap between germline ends came to 18 bases. In DNA, the CDR3 is TGCGCCAGCAGCGTTTCCCACGAGGCAGTTTACAATGAGCAGTTCTTC. It yields the protein CASSVSHEAVYNEQFF.

A note on this clone: The junction and the germline gene differ at one end; a read error may be behind it. The V gene is TRBV5-4, the J gene TRBJ2-7; no firm D call. The germline V gene has CDR1 SGHNT and CDR2 YYREEE (reference sequence). CDR3 size: 12 residues. This chain's CDR3 is CASSLGSAPSCF. The DNA of the CDR3 is TGTGCCAGCAGCCTGGGTTCTGCCCCGAGTTGCTTC.

This chain joins TRBV2 and TRBJ1-1; TRBD1 agrees at 8 bases. Germline lookup yields CDR1 SNHLY and CDR2 FYNNEI. This CDR3 spans 13 amino acids. V trimming: 4 bases; J trimming: 7 bases; junction bases outside the gene matches: 5. The CDR3 region has the DNA TGTGCCAGCAGTGGACAGGGGTGGGATGAAGCTTTCTTT. Its translation: CASSGQGWDEAFF.

The gene calls are TRBV4-3 and TRBJ1-6; no clear D gene. Germline loops: CDR1 LGHNA, CDR2 YSLEER. CDR3 length: 17 residues. Between the trimmed V and J ends, which lost 0 bases and 8 bases, there was a span of 17 bases. This CDR3 reads CASSQDPASKGYSPLHF. The CDR3 DNA sequence: TGCGCCAGCAGCCAAGATCCCGCCTCGAAGGGTTATTCACCCCTCCACTTT.

The CDR3 nucleotides read TGTGCCAGCAGCTTGCCCGGGGGTTGGGACTATGGCTACACCTTC. This gives the protein CASSLPGGWDYGYTF. The chain employs TRBV5-4 and TRBJ1-2; D perhaps matches TRBD1 (5 bases). V lost 1 base and J 3 bases, leaving 13 bases between the germline ends. Germline V gene lookup returns CDR1 SGHNT and CDR2 YYREEE (reference sequence). The length of the CDR3 is 15 residues.

The rearrangement uses TRBV10-3 and TRBJ2-5; D may be TRBD1 (5 bases). There are 12 residues in the CDR3. CDR1 and CDR2 from the germline V gene are ENHRY and SYGVKD. Trimming stripped 0 bases from V and 14 bases from J, with 13 bases between. The CDR3 coding sequence is TGTGCCATCAGTGAGTCTTCGGACACCCTTTACTTC. Amino acid sequence: CAISESSDTLYF.

V usage is TRBV5-4 and J usage is TRBJ2-5; TRBD1 might be the D (5 bases). The CDR3 covers 14 residues. V lost 0 bases and J 11 bases, leaving 17 bases between the germline ends. CDR1 SGHNT and CDR2 YYREEE come from the germline V gene (reference sequence). The CDR3 sequence is CASSLAQGFNGQYF. DNA for the CDR3: TGTGCCAGCAGCTTGGCTCAGGGTTTTAATGGGCAGTACTTC.

This clone was seen once. This chain links TRBV12-5 with TRBJ1-1; no clear D gene. The CDR3 spans 12 residues. The V and J ends lost 4 bases and 11 bases respectively, with 14 bases between them. The germline CDR1 and CDR2 sequences are LGHNT and FRNRAP. The CDR3 protein is CASGYVGIRAFF. The CDR3 DNA sequence: TGTGCTAGTGGTTACGTGGGAATTCGGGCTTTCTTT.

This sequence joins TRBV6-5 and TRBJ1-1; no reliable D call. Germline V lookup: CDR1 MNHEY, CDR2 SVGAGI. The CDR3 sequence is 12 residues long. V was clipped by 8 bases and J by 8 bases, with 15 bases between them. The CDR3: CASAQFREEAFF. CDR3 DNA sequence: TGTGCCAGCGCCCAGTTCCGGGAGGAAGCTTTCTTT.

The chain employs TRBV6-5 and TRBJ2-5; TRBD1 aligns across 9 bases. V was clipped by 5 bases and J by 3 bases; unmatched bases: 4. Germline V gene lookup returns CDR1 MNHEY and CDR2 SVGAGI. The CDR3 has 14 residues. The CDR3 DNA reads as TGTGCCAGCAGTCGTCGACAGGGGGAAGAGACCCAGTACTTC. Amino acid sequence: CASSRRQGEETQYF.

V gene TRBV5-6 combines with J gene TRBJ1-5; a weak D match, TRBD1 (5 bases). This CDR3 comprises 17 residues. V gave up 2 bases and J gave up 1 base, with 16 bases separating them. In germline, CDR1 is SGHDT, CDR2 YYEEEE. The CDR3 protein is CASSLGLRDGSNQPQHF. As DNA, the CDR3 is TGTGCCAGCAGCTTAGGATTAAGGGACGGGAGCAATCAGCCCCAGCATTTT.